This T cell receptor beta chain was identified during a study of OX40 agonist ivuxolimab in advanced cancers. Describing the broader study: Ivuxolimab was a fully human IgG2 agonistic monoclonal antibody targeting the costimulatory receptor OX40 (CD134). Among the approximately 54 dose-escalation patients, 19 had hepatocellular carcinoma, 15 or so melanoma, 9 renal cell carcinoma and 9 head and neck cancer. Three dose-escalation patients achieved partial responses, one with hepatocellular carcinoma and two with cutaneous melanoma. The paper describes the monotherapy dose-escalation part (N ≈ 51 patients) of the phase I trial of ivuxolimab. Prior anti-PD-1, anti-PD-L1 or anti-CTLA-4 therapy was permitted, and 40% of dose-escalation patients had received checkpoint inhibitors. The dose-escalation cohort was approximately 83% male with a mean age of approximately 60 years, ranging from roughly 23 to 79. Peripheral TCRbeta sequencing was intended to test whether TCR sequence diversity was altered and clonal T-cell expansion was caused by ivuxolimab. Intravenous ivuxolimab was administered to patients every 2 weeks at six dose levels: 0.01, 0.1, 0.3, 1.5, 3 and 10 mg/kg. The research as a whole found: At doses of 0.1 to 3.0 mg/kg, clonal expansion of both CD4+ and CD8+ blood T cells was observed from baseline to week 6. Antigen specificity was not determined for the clonally expanded peripheral T cells. In the 0.1-3.0 mg/kg groups, partial responders were among the patients with the lowest normalized peripheral clonal expansion, particularly in CD8+ T cells. Low levels of normalized T-cell clonal expansion were also shown by some nonresponding patients. After ivuxolimab, expanded clones were on average more numerous among CD8+ T cells than among CD4+ T cells.

The trial excluded patients who had a history of autoimmune disease or were on systemic immunosuppression. In every dose cohort, peripheral blood was drawn for TCR sequencing at baseline, cycle 4 day 1, and cycle 7 day 1. The samples were drawn from a first-in-human, open-label, multicenter phase I dose-escalation trial of ivuxolimab. The trial enrolled adults with locally advanced or metastatic head and neck squamous cell, hepatocellular, melanoma or renal cell carcinoma. Before TCR sequencing, CD4+ T cells and CD8+ T cells were sorted from peripheral blood as separate populations. On this clone: It lacks a known antigen. Base qualities are not recorded, but no much larger clone differs from it by a single base.

The CDR3 covers 15 residues, taking in both the cysteine and the phenylalanine. Kept here is only the CDR3 DNA, which spans 45 bases and is read in frame from base 1. Trimming removed 5 bases from V and 3 bases from J; the gene matches leave 7 bases unexplained. CDR1 is given as MGHDK and CDR2 as SYGVNS, both from the germline V gene. To sequence the TCRbeta CDR3 region, genomic DNA was isolated from the sorted cells. The immunoSEQ Assay was used for sequencing of TCRbeta CDR3 regions. Drawn from immuneACCESS, this table holds only the in-frame rearrangements with V and J called that TCRdb kept. Clones are partly lost; checked studies trace under half to an unresolved V gene and leave the rest unexplained. Present in this sample are more than 85,000 clones, about 92% of which were seen just once. 0.27% of the sample is held by the ten biggest clonotypes.

The source is an adult with an advanced solid tumor such as melanoma, head and neck, liver or kidney cancer. The V and J segments used are TRBV25-1 and TRBJ2-1, with 7 bases aligning to TRBD2. The specimen was CD4+ or CD8+ T cells sorted from blood, collected in a trial of the OX40 agonist ivuxolimab. The sequence in DNA is TGTGCCAGCAGTCCAGTGGGGGGGGTCTACAATGAGCAGTTCTTC. Its protein is CASSPVGGVYNEQFF.